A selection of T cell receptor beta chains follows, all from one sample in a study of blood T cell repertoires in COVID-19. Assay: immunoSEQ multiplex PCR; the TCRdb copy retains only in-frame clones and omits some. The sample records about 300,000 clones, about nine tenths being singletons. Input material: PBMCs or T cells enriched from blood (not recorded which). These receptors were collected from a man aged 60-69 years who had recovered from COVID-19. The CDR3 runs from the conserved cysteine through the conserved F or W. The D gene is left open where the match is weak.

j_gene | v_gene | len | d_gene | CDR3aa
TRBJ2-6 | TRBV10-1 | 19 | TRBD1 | CASPTPGTGFCSGANVLTF
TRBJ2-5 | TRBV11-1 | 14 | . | CASSLLSGQETQYF
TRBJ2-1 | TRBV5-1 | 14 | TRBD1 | CASSILVGTAEQFF
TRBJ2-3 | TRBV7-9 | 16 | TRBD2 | CATTGGLAGSTDTQYF
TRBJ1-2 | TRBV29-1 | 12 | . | CSVEPTGSRHTF
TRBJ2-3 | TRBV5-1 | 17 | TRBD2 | CASSPRASGPSTDTQYF
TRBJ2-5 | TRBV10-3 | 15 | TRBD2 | CAISPTGTTTETQYF
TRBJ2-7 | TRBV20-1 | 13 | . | CSASQMAPGKQYF
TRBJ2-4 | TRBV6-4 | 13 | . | CASSPGDRSIQYF
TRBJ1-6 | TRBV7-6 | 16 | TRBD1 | CASSSEQGSYNSPLHF
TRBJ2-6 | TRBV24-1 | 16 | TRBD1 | CATSDRTGSGANVLTF
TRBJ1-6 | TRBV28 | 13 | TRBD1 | CAYYRDRGKPLHF
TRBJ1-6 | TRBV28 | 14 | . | CASSLAGHNSPLHF
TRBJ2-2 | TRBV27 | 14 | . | CASSFTGTPGELFF
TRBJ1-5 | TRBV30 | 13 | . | CAWQGMGNQPQHF
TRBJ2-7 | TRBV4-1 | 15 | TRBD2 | CASSQVGTSTHEQYF
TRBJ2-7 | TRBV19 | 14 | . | CASSLTPGTYEQYF
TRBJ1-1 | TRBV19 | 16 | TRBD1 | CASSMWGDRRNTEAFF
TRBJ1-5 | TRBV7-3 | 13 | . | CASSIGTNQPQHF
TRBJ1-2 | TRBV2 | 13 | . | CASRGEGRHGYTF
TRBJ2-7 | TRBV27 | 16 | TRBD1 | CASSLRSQGAPNEQYF
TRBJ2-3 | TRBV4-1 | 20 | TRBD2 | CASSQVSPGGLAGFRDTQYF
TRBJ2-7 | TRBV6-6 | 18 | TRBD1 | CASSPILRRQGQSYEQYF
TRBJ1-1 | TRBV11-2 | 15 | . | CASSLDSQYFTEAFF
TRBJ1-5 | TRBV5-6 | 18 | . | CASSFFSPGQLAGQPQHF
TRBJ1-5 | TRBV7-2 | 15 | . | CASSVEGTSNQPQHF
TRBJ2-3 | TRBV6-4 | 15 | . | CASSDSQGSTDTQYF
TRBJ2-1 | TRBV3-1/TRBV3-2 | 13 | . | CASSQFGYNEQFF
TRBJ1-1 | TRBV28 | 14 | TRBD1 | CASRWDRVNTEAFF
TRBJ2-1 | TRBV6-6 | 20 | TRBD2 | CASSAGLAGGIPSSYNEQFF
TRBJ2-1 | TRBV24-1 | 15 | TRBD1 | CATSDLGQGSDEQFF
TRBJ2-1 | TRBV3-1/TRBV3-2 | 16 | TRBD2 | CASSLRGLAGGREQFF
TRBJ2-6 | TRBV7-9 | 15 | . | CASSLRVAGANVLTF
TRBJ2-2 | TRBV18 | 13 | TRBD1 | CASSPTGSGELFF
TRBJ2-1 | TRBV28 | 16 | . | CASSLSPGLSYNEQFF
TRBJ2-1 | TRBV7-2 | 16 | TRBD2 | CASSLGLAGGQSEQFF
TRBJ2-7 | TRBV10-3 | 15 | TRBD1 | CAISRQGGDLYEQYF
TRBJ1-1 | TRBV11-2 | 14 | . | CASMLGGINTEAFF
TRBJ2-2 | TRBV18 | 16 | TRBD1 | CASSTGQGASGGELFF
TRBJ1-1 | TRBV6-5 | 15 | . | CASSYSSWLNTEAFF
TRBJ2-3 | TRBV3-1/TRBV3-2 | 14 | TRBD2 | CASSQTREGDTQYF
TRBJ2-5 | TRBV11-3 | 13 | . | CASSLDIRGTQYF